The 9 T cell receptor beta chains below all came from one sample that was sequenced in a study of T cell clones after liver transplantation. The method was immunoSEQ multiplex PCR; TCRdb's version includes in-frame clones alone and lacks a portion of them. The profile shows 7,000 or so clones, 60% to 75% of them singletons. This material consisted of CD8+ T cells from blood, taken before liver transplant. These receptors were obtained from a human donor who received a liver transplant.

This clone was counted only a few times. The V gene is TRBV19, the J gene TRBJ1-5, with 9 bases aligning to TRBD1. Germline V CDR1 and CDR2: LNHDA, SQIVND (reference sequence). Losses at the gene ends were 3 bases for V and 4 bases for J; bases not matched to a gene: 4. The CDR3 is 15 residues long. CDR3 residues: CASSMGDRGNQPQHF. The CDR3 DNA is TGTGCCAGTAGTATGGGTGACAGGGGGAATCAGCCCCAGCATTTT.

In DNA, the CDR3 is TGTGCCGGGGTGGGGCAGTACTTC. This codes for CAGVGQYF. The chain carries TRBV11-2 and TRBJ2-7, with unresolved D. Trimming took off 11 bases at V and 9 bases at J, with 8 bases between the two ends. The CDR3 spans 8 residues. Germline values: CDR1 SGHAT, CDR2 FQNNGV.

The chain links TRBV10-3 to TRBJ2-7; possibly TRBD1 or TRBD2 for D (5 bases each). CDR3 length: 15 residues. The germline gives CDR1 ENHRY, CDR2 SYGVKD. The V gene lost 3 bases and the J gene lost 2 bases, with 14 bases spanning the gap. The DNA for the CDR3 is TGTGCCATCAGTGACCCCGGGACCGTAACCTACGAGCAGTACTTC. It specifies CAISDPGTVTYEQYF.

J is TRBJ1-1 and V is TRBV9; D call uncertain. Germline assignment: CDR1 SGDLS and CDR2 YYNGEE. V was trimmed by 0 bases and J by 1 base, leaving 7 bases between them. This CDR3 spans 14 amino acids. This chain's CDR3 is CASSVALSNTEAFF. In nucleotides, the CDR3 is TGTGCCAGCAGCGTAGCCCTGTCGAACACTGAAGCTTTCTTT.

The chain couples TRBV6-4 to TRBJ2-5, with D unclear. Near its end, the DNA agrees better with TRBJ2-7, so the J call may be wrong. The germline V gene encodes CDR1 MRHNA and CDR2 SNTAGT. The CDR3 consists of 11 residues. CDR3: CASSDGYEQYF. The DNA for the CDR3 is TGTGCCAGCAGTGATGGCTACGAGCAGTACTTC.

The gene calls are TRBV7-9 and TRBJ2-2, with D possibly matching TRBD2 (5 bases). CDR3 length equals 15 residues. V was clipped by 4 bases and J by 1 base, with 10 bases between them. Germline CDR1 and CDR2: SEHNR and FQNEAQ (reference sequence). The chain's CDR3 is CASSSWEKNTGELFF. CDR3 in DNA: TGTGCCAGCAGCTCGTGGGAGAAGAACACCGGGGAGCTGTTTTTT.

The chain combines TRBV29-1 with TRBJ1-2; 10 bases are shared with TRBD1. The CDR3 sequence is 12 residues long. The trim removed 3 bases at V and 8 bases at J, leaving 3 bases unmatched. Germline CDR1 SQVTM, CDR2 ANQGSEA. The CDR3 loop is CSVEGQGSGYTF. CDR3 DNA sequence: TGCAGCGTTGAGGGACAGGGGTCAGGCTACACCTTC.

This clone has more than one count but fewer than ten. The chain combines TRBV11-2 with TRBJ2-7; 8 bases are a match to TRBD2. The CDR3 totals 15 residues. In germline, CDR1 is SGHAT, CDR2 FQNNGV. The V and J ends lost 5 bases and 0 bases, in that order; junction bases with no gene match: 6. The CDR3 DNA reads TGTGCCAGCAGCCCGCCGAGCGGGGGCTCCTACGAGCAGTACTTC. It specifies CASSPPSGGSYEQYF.

The chain couples TRBV6-5 to TRBJ1-1; TRBD1 might be the D (5 bases). V lost 5 bases and J 5 bases, leaving 12 bases between the germline ends. The germline gives CDR1 MNHEY, CDR2 SVGAGI. The CDR3 is 13 amino acids. As DNA, the CDR3 is TGTGCCAGCAGTCCACAGTGGGGGACTGAAGCTTTCTTT. Protein: CASSPQWGTEAFF.